These T cell receptor beta chains were read from a single sample in a study of molecular identifiers for immune sequencing clone quantification. TCRdb re-called the PCR reads with MiXCR, one entry per CDR3 protein. The sample has 490,000 or so distinct CDR3 sequences, around 23% seen once. Source material: naive CD8+ T cells from blood, with Jurkat cell RNA spiked in. These receptors all stem from a human donor in good health. Some libraries in this study had Jurkat cell RNA spiked in. The CDR3 runs from the conserved cysteine through the conserved F or W. Each record gives: D gene, J gene, V gene, clone size, CDR3 DNA, CDR3 protein. D genes are given only for firm matches. The listing skips clone size in some rows; elsewhere it reads once, few, many or a size class.

d_gene: TRBD1; j_gene: TRBJ1-5; v_gene: TRBV19; abundance: few; CDR3nt: TGTGCCAGTCACCGGGACAGGGGTTATAGCAATCAGCCCCAGCATTTT; CDR3aa: CASHRDRGYSNQPQHF
d_gene: TRBD1; j_gene: TRBJ2-7; v_gene: TRBV4-3; abundance: NA; CDR3nt: TGCGCCAGCAGCCAGGATAGGACAGGGAGCTCCTACGAGCAGTACTTC; CDR3aa: CASSQDRTGSSYEQYF
d_gene: NA; j_gene: TRBJ1-4; v_gene: TRBV4-1; abundance: many; CDR3nt: TGCGCCAGCAGCCAAGGTGGGGCGGCTGAAAAACTGTTTTTT; CDR3aa: CASSQGGAAEKLFF
d_gene: TRBD1; j_gene: TRBJ2-5; v_gene: TRBV3-1; abundance: few; CDR3nt: TGTGCCAGCAGCTTAACCTCAGGGACAGAAGAGACCCAGTACTTC; CDR3aa: CASSLTSGTEETQYF
d_gene: NA; j_gene: TRBJ1-1; v_gene: TRBV9; abundance: few; CDR3nt: TGTGCCAGCAGCGTGTCACAGGGCGGAACTGAAGCTTTCTTT; CDR3aa: CASSVSQGGTEAFF
d_gene: TRBD1; j_gene: TRBJ1-1; v_gene: TRBV4-3; abundance: NA; CDR3nt: TGCGCCAGCAGCCAAGTCCGACAGGGACTCGCTTCAAACACTGAAGCTTTCTTT; CDR3aa: CASSQVRQGLASNTEAFF
d_gene: TRBD2; j_gene: TRBJ2-5; v_gene: TRBV5-5; abundance: NA; CDR3nt: TGTGCCAGCAGCTTGGCCTCTAGCCCCCCGGCGGGCGGGGGGTTTGTTTTGCGTCAAGAGACCCAGTACTTC; CDR3aa: CASSLASSPPAGGGFVLRQETQYF
d_gene: NA; j_gene: TRBJ2-3; v_gene: TRBV9; abundance: many; CDR3nt: TGTGCCAGCAGCGTAAGTTATGCTCTGGGGCTCACAGATACGCAGTATTTT; CDR3aa: CASSVSYALGLTDTQYF
d_gene: TRBD2; j_gene: TRBJ2-7; v_gene: TRBV5-4; abundance: NA; CDR3nt: TGTGCCAGCAGCTTTGGTCCTAGCGGAACTTACGAGCAGTACTTC; CDR3aa: CASSFGPSGTYEQYF
d_gene: NA; j_gene: TRBJ2-2; v_gene: TRBV4-3; abundance: NA; CDR3nt: TGCGCCAGCAGCCAAGATATAACAATCGGGGAGCTGTTTTTT; CDR3aa: CASSQDITIGELFF
d_gene: NA; j_gene: TRBJ2-7; v_gene: TRBV7-9; abundance: many; CDR3nt: TGTGCCAGCAGCCCCGGGCCCAGGGCGAACTACGAGCAGTACTTC; CDR3aa: CASSPGPRANYEQYF
d_gene: NA; j_gene: TRBJ1-2; v_gene: TRBV11-2; abundance: once; CDR3nt: TGTGCCAGCAGCTCAAAAGGGGGTTCCTATGGCTACACCTTC; CDR3aa: CASSSKGGSYGYTF
d_gene: NA; j_gene: TRBJ1-1; v_gene: TRBV5-5; abundance: many; CDR3nt: TGTGCCAGCAGCTTGGGTCTGAACAGGGTCCCTGAAGCTTTCTTT; CDR3aa: CASSLGLNRVPEAFF
d_gene: TRBD2; j_gene: TRBJ2-1; v_gene: TRBV27; abundance: NA; CDR3nt: TGTGCCAGCAGTCTCCTATCATTTGGGGGGGTTGAGCAGTTCTTC; CDR3aa: CASSLLSFGGVEQFF
d_gene: TRBD2; j_gene: TRBJ2-7; v_gene: TRBV20-1; abundance: few; CDR3nt: TGCAGTGCTAGAGGACTAGCGGTACCCTACGAGCAGTACTTC; CDR3aa: CSARGLAVPYEQYF
d_gene: NA; j_gene: TRBJ1-1; v_gene: TRBV3-1; abundance: few; CDR3nt: TGTGCCAGCAGCTCTTCGGGGGGGATGAACACTGAAGCTTTCTTT; CDR3aa: CASSSSGGMNTEAFF
d_gene: NA; j_gene: TRBJ2-1; v_gene: TRBV4-3; abundance: NA; CDR3nt: TGCGCCAGCAGCCAAGCCCCCCTAGCTCGGGAGCCAGGGAATGAGCAGTTCTTC; CDR3aa: CASSQAPLAREPGNEQFF
d_gene: NA; j_gene: TRBJ1-1; v_gene: TRBV6-5; abundance: many; CDR3nt: TGTGCCAGCAGTTACTCGGGTCCCGCCGACGCTTTCTTT; CDR3aa: CASSYSGPADAFF
d_gene: NA; j_gene: TRBJ1-1; v_gene: TRBV7-9; abundance: NA; CDR3nt: TGTGCCAGCAGCCCCGAGGTGACTGCAGCTTTCTTT; CDR3aa: CASSPEVTAAFF
d_gene: TRBD1; j_gene: TRBJ2-2; v_gene: TRBV5-3; abundance: NA; CDR3nt: TGTGCCAGCAGCTTCGAGGGGGCTGGCACCGGGGAGCTGTTTTTT; CDR3aa: CASSFEGAGTGELFF
d_gene: NA; j_gene: TRBJ2-5; v_gene: TRBV28; abundance: NA; CDR3nt: TGTGCCAGCCGAACAAGAAAACACGACAGGGAGGGCGAGACCCAGTACTTC; CDR3aa: CASRTRKHDREGETQYF
d_gene: NA; j_gene: TRBJ1-2; v_gene: TRBV12-3/TRBV12-4; abundance: NA; CDR3nt: TGTGCCAGCAGTTTACAGGGTTTCGGCTACACCTTC; CDR3aa: CASSLQGFGYTF
d_gene: NA; j_gene: TRBJ1-4; v_gene: TRBV4-3; abundance: few; CDR3nt: TGCGCCAGCAGCCAAGATTTGGCAGGGGATGAAAAACTGTTTTTT; CDR3aa: CASSQDLAGDEKLFF
d_gene: NA; j_gene: TRBJ2-2; v_gene: TRBV2; abundance: NA; CDR3nt: TGTGCCAGCGCCGGGGTGAGGCTCGGGGAGCTGTTTTTT; CDR3aa: CASAGVRLGELFF
d_gene: TRBD1; j_gene: TRBJ2-7; v_gene: TRBV27; abundance: few; CDR3nt: TGTGCCAGCAGCTACAGGGGAAACGGGTACGAGCAGTACTTC; CDR3aa: CASSYRGNGYEQYF
d_gene: TRBD1; j_gene: TRBJ1-1; v_gene: TRBV2; abundance: many; CDR3nt: TGTGCCAGCAGTGAAGGGGTAAGACAGGGGTACACTGAAGCTTTCTTT; CDR3aa: CASSEGVRQGYTEAFF
d_gene: NA; j_gene: TRBJ1-2; v_gene: TRBV4-1; abundance: many; CDR3nt: TGCGCCAGCAGCCAAGAAGGGGCGAACTACTATGGCTACACCTTC; CDR3aa: CASSQEGANYYGYTF
d_gene: NA; j_gene: TRBJ2-1; v_gene: TRBV12-3/TRBV12-4; abundance: many; CDR3nt: TGTGCCAGCAGTTTAGAGTACTTCTACAATGAGCAGTTCTTC; CDR3aa: CASSLEYFYNEQFF
d_gene: NA; j_gene: TRBJ2-7; v_gene: TRBV5-6; abundance: NA; CDR3nt: TGTGCCAGCAGCCCACATTACGGGACTGATGACTCCTACGAGCAGTACTTC; CDR3aa: CASSPHYGTDDSYEQYF
d_gene: NA; j_gene: TRBJ1-5; v_gene: TRBV24-1; abundance: few; CDR3nt: TGTGCCACCAGTGATTCCCGGGGCCAGCCCCAGCATTTT; CDR3aa: CATSDSRGQPQHF
d_gene: NA; j_gene: TRBJ2-1; v_gene: TRBV6-1; abundance: many; CDR3nt: TGTGCCAGCAGTGAACTAGGCCCATCCTACAATGAGCAGTTCTTC; CDR3aa: CASSELGPSYNEQFF
d_gene: TRBD2; j_gene: TRBJ2-7; v_gene: TRBV20-1; abundance: NA; CDR3nt: TGCAGTGCTACCCTGATAAGACTAGCCTCACCCGAGCAGTACTTC; CDR3aa: CSATLIRLASPEQYF
d_gene: TRBD2; j_gene: TRBJ2-7; v_gene: TRBV20-1; abundance: many; CDR3nt: TGCAGTGCTAGAGATTTGGCTAGCGGGACGATATACGAGCAGTACTTC; CDR3aa: CSARDLASGTIYEQYF
d_gene: NA; j_gene: TRBJ2-7; v_gene: TRBV18; abundance: NA; CDR3nt: TGTGCCAGCTCACCGGGGCTGCTTGTCTTCGAGCAGTACTTC; CDR3aa: CASSPGLLVFEQYF
d_gene: TRBD1; j_gene: TRBJ2-5; v_gene: TRBV6-2/TRBV6-3; abundance: few; CDR3nt: TGTGCCAGCAGTTACTCGACGACAGGGGGACTCCAAGAGACCCAGTACTTC; CDR3aa: CASSYSTTGGLQETQYF
d_gene: TRBD1; j_gene: TRBJ1-1; v_gene: TRBV19; abundance: NA; CDR3nt: TGTGCCAGTAGTGCGGGACAGCACATGAACACTGAAGTTTTCTTT; CDR3aa: CASSAGQHMNTEVFF
d_gene: NA; j_gene: TRBJ1-3; v_gene: TRBV5-8; abundance: NA; CDR3nt: TGTGCCAGCGGCTTGGGATCTGGGAACAAGGGGTTCGGAAACACCATATATTTT; CDR3aa: CASGLGSGNKGFGNTIYF
d_gene: NA; j_gene: TRBJ1-6; v_gene: TRBV20-1; abundance: NA; CDR3nt: TGCAGTGCTAGACCTCTGAGCGGGGCTTATAATTCACCCCTCCACTTT; CDR3aa: CSARPLSGAYNSPLHF
d_gene: NA; j_gene: TRBJ2-3; v_gene: TRBV7-9; abundance: NA; CDR3nt: TGTGCCAGCAGCGCCTTCGGGACACCACGCACAGATACGCAGTATTTT; CDR3aa: CASSAFGTPRTDTQYF
d_gene: NA; j_gene: TRBJ2-2; v_gene: TRBV7-9; abundance: NA; CDR3nt: TGTGCCAGCAGCTATTACCAGGAGGGATGGAACACCGGGGAGCTGTTTTTT; CDR3aa: CASSYYQEGWNTGELFF
d_gene: NA; j_gene: TRBJ2-7; v_gene: TRBV19; abundance: NA; CDR3nt: TGTGCCAGTTGTATTAGGGCTGGGGAGGAGCAGTACTTC; CDR3aa: CASCIRAGEEQYF
d_gene: NA; j_gene: TRBJ1-5; v_gene: TRBV6-1; abundance: NA; CDR3nt: TGTGCCAGCAGGAGGGGGGCAGGGGCTAGTCTACCCCAGCATTTT; CDR3aa: CASRRGAGASLPQHF
d_gene: NA; j_gene: TRBJ2-1; v_gene: TRBV27; abundance: NA; CDR3nt: TGTGCCAGCAATTTTGGACCCTCCTACAATGAGCAGTTCTTC; CDR3aa: CASNFGPSYNEQFF
d_gene: NA; j_gene: TRBJ2-3; v_gene: TRBV6-5; abundance: many; CDR3nt: TGTGCCAGCAGTTATAATACCCTCGGAGATACGCAGTATTTT; CDR3aa: CASSYNTLGDTQYF
d_gene: NA; j_gene: TRBJ1-5; v_gene: TRBV19; abundance: few; CDR3nt: TGTGCCAGTAGTACCCGGGGAAGCGTCAATCAGCCCCAGCATTTT; CDR3aa: CASSTRGSVNQPQHF
d_gene: NA; j_gene: TRBJ2-3; v_gene: TRBV7-8; abundance: few; CDR3nt: TGTGCCAGCAGCGACGCCTTTCAGGGGCTGGGTGGAGATACGCAGTATTTT; CDR3aa: CASSDAFQGLGGDTQYF
d_gene: TRBD1; j_gene: TRBJ2-1; v_gene: TRBV12-3/TRBV12-4; abundance: few; CDR3nt: TGTGCCAGCAGTTTGACAGGGGGCTTCTACAATGAGCAGTTCTTC; CDR3aa: CASSLTGGFYNEQFF
d_gene: NA; j_gene: TRBJ2-3; v_gene: TRBV27; abundance: NA; CDR3nt: TGTGCCAGCAGTTTAGAACAGGGTACAATGGATGCGCAGTATTTT; CDR3aa: CASSLEQGTMDAQYF
d_gene: NA; j_gene: TRBJ2-7; v_gene: TRBV20-1; abundance: many; CDR3nt: TGCAGTGCACAGGGCGACTCCTACGAGCAGTACTTC; CDR3aa: CSAQGDSYEQYF
d_gene: NA; j_gene: TRBJ2-7; v_gene: TRBV4-2; abundance: NA; CDR3nt: TGTGCCAGCAGCCCGGGGACCGGCTCGTACGCGCAGTACTTC; CDR3aa: CASSPGTGSYAQYF